Listed below are T cell receptor beta chains from one sample, sequenced in a study of molecular identifiers for immune sequencing clone quantification. TCRdb re-called the PCR reads through MiXCR, storing one row per CDR3 protein. The table shows about half a million distinct CDR3 sequences, with about 25% occurring only once. Sequenced material: naive CD8+ T cells from blood, with Jurkat cell RNA spiked in. All receptors come from a human donor in good health. Some libraries in this study had Jurkat cell RNA spiked in. Both conserved end residues are part of each CDR3. The D gene is left open where the match is weak. Part of the rows lack a size; the others show once, few, many or a class for expanded clones.

size	D	V	J	CDR3	DNA
-	-	TRBV19	TRBJ1-4	CASREQWEVDEKLFF	TGTGCCAGTAGGGAACAGTGGGAGGTGGATGAAAAACTGTTTTTT
few	-	TRBV3-1	TRBJ1-1	CASSQAVGGHTEAFF	TGTGCCAGCAGCCAAGCCGTCGGGGGCCACACTGAAGCTTTCTTT
-	TRBD2	TRBV15	TRBJ2-7	CATSTGRAYEQYF	TGTGCCACCAGCACCGGGAGGGCCTACGAGCAGTACTTC
many	TRBD2	TRBV5-8	TRBJ2-3	CASSSLLAGGPGTQYF	TGTGCCAGCAGCTCCTTACTAGCGGGAGGGCCCGGTACGCAGTATTTT
few	TRBD1	TRBV12-3/TRBV12-4	TRBJ2-1	CASSWPGQGLDEQFF	TGTGCCAGCAGTTGGCCGGGACAGGGTCTCGATGAGCAGTTCTTC
few	-	TRBV10-3	TRBJ2-6	CAISPQGAGGANVLTF	TGTGCCATCAGTCCGCAAGGGGCTGGTGGGGCCAACGTCCTGACTTTC
few	TRBD1	TRBV30	TRBJ2-5	CAWEGQGQETQYF	TGTGCCTGGGAGGGACAGGGGCAAGAGACCCAGTACTTC
-	TRBD2	TRBV20-1	TRBJ2-7	CSASPGTSGQYEQYF	TGCAGTGCTAGTCCCGGGACTAGCGGACAATACGAGCAGTACTTC
-	-	TRBV6-5	TRBJ1-1	CACSYAGGTEAFF	TGTGCCTGCAGTTATGCCGGGGGCACTGAAGCTTTCTTT
-	TRBD2	TRBV6-6	TRBJ2-1	CASSRIAGGPLFQNEQFF	TGTGCCAGCAGTCGAATAGCGGGAGGACCTCTGTTTCAAAATGAGCAGTTCTTC
-	-	TRBV5-5	TRBJ2-3	CASSLGWGPGEADTQYF	TGTGCCAGCAGCTTGGGGTGGGGGCCAGGGGAGGCAGATACGCAGTATTTT
many	-	TRBV29-1	TRBJ2-4	CSVQEIENIQYF	TGCAGCGTTCAGGAAATAGAAAACATTCAGTACTTC
few	TRBD2	TRBV7-9	TRBJ2-4	CASSFTASGELAKNIQYF	TGTGCCAGCAGCTTCACGGCTAGCGGGGAACTAGCCAAAAACATTCAGTACTTC
-	TRBD1	TRBV27	TRBJ2-7	CASSLSTGNEQYF	TGTGCCAGCAGTTTATCGACAGGGAACGAGCAGTACTTC
few	-	TRBV7-6	TRBJ2-5	CASSPNIPAKSSGETQYF	TGTGCCAGCAGCCCAAATATCCCAGCCAAGTCCAGTGGGGAGACCCAGTACTTC
-	-	TRBV28	TRBJ2-7	CASSSLIERPSCEQYF	TGTGCCAGCAGTTCCCTTATTGAGCGGCCCTCCTGCGAGCAGTACTTC
-	TRBD1	TRBV19	TRBJ1-4	CASSITGGAEKLFF	TGTGCCAGTAGTATTACAGGGGGCGCAGAAAAACTGTTTTTT
-	TRBD1	TRBV25-1	TRBJ2-5	CASSGTGVQETQYF	TGTGCCAGCAGCGGCACAGGGGTCCAAGAGACCCAGTACTTC
-	TRBD1	TRBV27	TRBJ2-7	CASRLTGAPYGQYF	TGTGCCAGCAGATTGACAGGGGCCCCCTACGGGCAGTACTTC
-	-	TRBV30	TRBJ1-1	CAWSVSVGTEAFF	TGTGCCTGGAGTGTATCGGTGGGCACTGAAGCTTTCTTT
-	-	TRBV6-5	TRBJ2-1	CASSPGANCNEQFF	TGTGCCAGCAGTCCCGGGGCGAACTGCAATGAGCAGTTCTTC
-	-	TRBV4-3	TRBJ1-6	CASSQDRWSGSPLHF	TGCGCCAGCAGCCAAGATCGGTGGTCTGGATCACCCCTCCACTTT
many	-	TRBV29-1	TRBJ1-2	CSVDDRPRAYGYTF	TGCAGCGTTGATGACAGGCCCCGAGCCTATGGCTACACCTTC
few	-	TRBV19	TRBJ1-2	CASTRTASMDGYTF	TGTGCCAGTACCCGGACAGCCTCTATGGACGGCTACACCTTC
many	-	TRBV6-5	TRBJ2-3	CATLEVLTDTQYF	TGTGCCACCCTAGAGGTCCTCACAGATACGCAGTATTTT
-	TRBD1	TRBV4-2	TRBJ2-3	CASSQSPGQGNTDTQYF	TGTGCCAGCAGCCAGAGTCCGGGACAGGGGAACACAGATACGCAGTATTTT
-	TRBD1	TRBV25-1	TRBJ2-7	CASSDPGQGYNEQNF	TGTGCCAGCAGTGATCCGGGACAGGGCTACAACGAGCAGAACTTC
few	TRBD2	TRBV10-3	TRBJ2-7	CAISEPTGGIYEQYF	TGTGCCATCAGTGAGCCGACGGGAGGGATCTACGAGCAGTACTTC
many	TRBD1	TRBV7-9	TRBJ1-5	CATQGGANQPQHF	TGTGCCACCCAGGGGGGGGCGAATCAGCCCCAGCATTTT
-	-	TRBV28	TRBJ1-1	CASETGTRYSEAFF	TGTGCCAGCGAGACCGGGACAAGGTACTCTGAAGCTTTCTTT
-	-	TRBV27	TRBJ2-3	CASSLAALYTDTQYF	TGTGCCAGCAGTTTGGCAGCTCTATACACAGATACGCAGTATTTT
many	-	TRBV4-1	TRBJ1-5	CASSLGENSNQPQHF	TGCGCCAGCAGTCTAGGGGAGAATAGCAATCAGCCCCAGCATTTT
many	-	TRBV6-5	TRBJ2-5	CASSSDPDQETQYF	TGTGCCAGCAGCTCCGACCCAGACCAAGAGACCCAGTACTTC
many	TRBD2	TRBV27	TRBJ2-7	CASSGGDYEQYF	TGTGCCAGCAGTGGGGGGGACTACGAGCAGTACTTC
many	-	TRBV4-3	TRBJ2-7	CASSQEGLSHYEQYF	TGCGCCAGCAGCCAAGAAGGCCTATCTCACTACGAGCAGTACTTC
-	-	TRBV15	TRBJ1-1	CATSRDRRDTEAFF	TGTGCCACCAGCAGAGACAGGAGGGACACTGAAGCTTTCTTT
many	-	TRBV30	TRBJ2-7	CAWSLLLDEQYF	TGTGCCTGGAGTTTATTGCTGGACGAGCAGTACTTC
-	TRBD1	TRBV28	TRBJ2-7	CASSRRDRNYEQYF	TGTGCCAGCAGCCGCAGGGACAGGAACTACGAGCAGTACTTC
-	TRBD1	TRBV28	TRBJ1-1	CASSWTGGMNTEAFF	TGTGCCAGCAGTTGGACAGGGGGGATGAACACTGAAGCTTTCTTT
-	-	TRBV27	TRBJ1-3	CASSLHGGPGNTIYF	TGTGCCAGCAGTTTGCACGGGGGGCCGGGGAACACCATATATTTT
few	TRBD1	TRBV5-6	TRBJ2-3	CASRDRQGVLIDTQYF	TGTGCCAGCAGGGATAGGCAGGGGGTATTAATAGATACGCAGTATTTT
-	TRBD1	TRBV4-3	TRBJ1-1	CASSQTPGQGARSAEAFF	TGCGCCAGCAGCCAAACTCCGGGACAGGGGGCGCGGAGCGCTGAAGCTTTCTTT
-	TRBD2	TRBV7-6	TRBJ2-2	CASTGLAGANTGELFF	TGTGCCAGCACCGGACTAGCAGGAGCGAACACCGGGGAGCTGTTTTTT
many	-	TRBV12-3/TRBV12-4	TRBJ2-2	CASRYSAGELFF	TGTGCCAGCAGGTACAGTGCCGGGGAGCTGTTTTTT
-	-	TRBV6-2/TRBV6-3	TRBJ2-7	CASSWGGTYEQYF	TGTGCCAGCAGTTGGGGGGGCACCTACGAGCAGTACTTC
few	TRBD1	TRBV4-1	TRBJ1-2	CASSQVMGQRTGGDYGYTF	TGCGCCAGCAGCCAAGTCATGGGCCAAAGGACAGGGGGAGACTATGGCTACACCTTC
few	TRBD1	TRBV11-3	TRBJ2-5	CASSLRGTGGETQYF	TGTGCCAGCAGCTTACGGGGTACAGGGGGTGAGACCCAGTACTTC
-	-	TRBV27	TRBJ1-6	CASSSTGLGSPLHF	TGTGCCAGCAGTTCGACGGGACTTGGTTCACCCCTCCACTTT
-	-	TRBV2	TRBJ1-1	CANGRKNTEAFF	TGTGCCAACGGACGGAAGAACACTGAAGCTTTCTTT
once	-	TRBV6-6	TRBJ1-5	CASTTAKRAPNQPQHF	TGTGCCAGCACCACCGCCAAGCGGGCTCCCAATCAGCCCCAGCATTTT
-	-	TRBV30	TRBJ2-1	CAWSVLGNGEQFF	TGTGCCTGGAGTGTACTTGGGAATGGTGAGCAGTTCTTC
many	-	TRBV2	TRBJ1-5	CASSEIYSNQPQHF	TGTGCCAGCAGTGAAATATATAGCAATCAGCCCCAGCATTTT